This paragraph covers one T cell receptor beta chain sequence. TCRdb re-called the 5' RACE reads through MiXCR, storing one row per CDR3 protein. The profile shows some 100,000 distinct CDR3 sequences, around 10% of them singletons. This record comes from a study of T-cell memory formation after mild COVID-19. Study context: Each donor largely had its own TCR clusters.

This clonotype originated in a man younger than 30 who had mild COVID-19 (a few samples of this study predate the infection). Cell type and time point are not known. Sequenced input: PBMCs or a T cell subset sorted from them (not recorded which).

For the CDR3, the DNA is TGTGCCAGCAGCCCGGACGGGAACACCGGGGAGCTGTTTTTT. Translated, it gives CASSPDGNTGELFF. The genes are TRBV7-3 and TRBJ2-2; D unclear. Trimming shortened V by 5 bases and J by 1 base, and 8 bases separated the two germline ends. Germline V gene data show CDR1 as SGHTA and CDR2 as FQGTGA. This CDR3 contains 14 residues.